This T cell receptor beta chain originates from a study of CD4 T cells in relation to SARS-CoV-2 and coronaviruses. Study summary: ViraFEST: approximately eleven-day antigen culture of PBMCs, then TCR beta CDR3 sequencing. Regarding the study as a whole: No donor gave both pre-pandemic and post-infection samples.

This clone was picked up a small number of times. Antigen unknown. The CDR3 loop spans 13 amino acids. V was cut by 0 bases and J by 6 bases, with 5 bases left in between. Germline V lookup: CDR1 SNHLY, CDR2 FYNNEI. Unexposed donor CD4+ T cells date from about 2011-2018, before the COVID-19 pandemic. After about 11 days of culture, CD4+ T cells were isolated. Testing used SARS-CoV-2 S/N and four cold-coronavirus spikes on unexposed-donor CD4+ T cells, cells permitting. Assay: immunoSEQ multiplex PCR; the TCRdb copy retains only in-frame clones and omits some. The table shows about 25,000 clones, with about 82% occurring only once.

The chain couples TRBV2 to TRBJ2-2; no clear D gene. The sequenced sample consisted of CD4+ T cells from PBMCs, cultured in vitro. This TCR came from a human donor in good health. The CDR3 protein is CASSEALAGELFF. The DNA for the CDR3 is TGTGCCAGCAGTGAAGCGCTCGCCGGGGAGCTGTTTTTT.